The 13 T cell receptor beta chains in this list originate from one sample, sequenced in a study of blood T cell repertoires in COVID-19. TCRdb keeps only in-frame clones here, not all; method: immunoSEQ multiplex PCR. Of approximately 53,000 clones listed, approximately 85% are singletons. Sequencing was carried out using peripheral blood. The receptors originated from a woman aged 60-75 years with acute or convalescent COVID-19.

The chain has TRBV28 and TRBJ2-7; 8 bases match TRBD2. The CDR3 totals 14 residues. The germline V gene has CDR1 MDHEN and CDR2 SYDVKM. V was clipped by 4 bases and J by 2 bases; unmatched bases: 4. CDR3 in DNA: TGTGCCAGCAGTTCCTGGACTAGCCCCTACGAGCAGTACTTC. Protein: CASSSWTSPYEQYF.

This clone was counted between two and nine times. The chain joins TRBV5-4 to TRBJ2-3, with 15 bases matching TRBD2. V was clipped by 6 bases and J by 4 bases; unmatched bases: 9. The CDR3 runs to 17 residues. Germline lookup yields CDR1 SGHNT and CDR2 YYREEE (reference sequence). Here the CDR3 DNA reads TGTGCCAGCACGGGACTAGCGGGGGGAGGGATAGCAGATACGCAGTATTTT. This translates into CASTGLAGGGIADTQYF.

This CDR3 reads CASSPASPRGNTEAFF. In nucleotides, the CDR3 is TGTGCCAGCTCACCTGCGAGCCCCCGGGGGAACACTGAAGCTTTCTTT. V and J are TRBV18 and TRBJ1-1; D is uncertain. The V gene lost 3 bases and the J gene lost 1 base, with 15 bases spanning the gap. This CDR3 region has 16 residues. Germline-derived CDR1 and CDR2 are KGHSH and LQKENI.

The CDR3: CASSDPRRGRMNEKLFF. CDR3 DNA sequence: TGTGCCAGCAGTGATCCCCGGCGGGGGCGGATGAATGAAAAACTGTTTTTT. This chain links TRBV6-1 with TRBJ1-4; D might be TRBD1 (6 bases). The V end lost 3 bases, the J end lost 5 bases, and 19 bases lay between the germline ends. CDR3 size: 17 residues. In germline, CDR1 is MNHNS, CDR2 SASEGT.

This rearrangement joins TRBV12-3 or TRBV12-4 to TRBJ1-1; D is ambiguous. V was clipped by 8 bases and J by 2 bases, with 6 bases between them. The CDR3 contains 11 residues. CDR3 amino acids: CASGENTEAFF. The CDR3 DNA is TGTGCCAGCGGAGAAAACACTGAAGCTTTCTTT.

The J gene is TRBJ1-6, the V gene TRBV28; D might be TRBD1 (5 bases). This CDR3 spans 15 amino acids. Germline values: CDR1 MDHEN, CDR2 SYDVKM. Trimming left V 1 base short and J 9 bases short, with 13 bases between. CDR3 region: CASSLFGQGGSPLHF. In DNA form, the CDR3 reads TGTGCCAGCAGTTTATTCGGCCAGGGTGGTTCACCCCTCCACTTT.

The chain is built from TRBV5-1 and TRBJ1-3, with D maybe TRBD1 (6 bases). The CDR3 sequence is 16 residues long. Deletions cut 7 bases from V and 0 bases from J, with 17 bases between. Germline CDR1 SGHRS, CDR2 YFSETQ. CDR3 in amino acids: CASSGGGDYSGNTIYF. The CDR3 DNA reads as TGCGCCAGCTCCGGGGGGGGCGATTACTCTGGAAACACCATATATTTT.

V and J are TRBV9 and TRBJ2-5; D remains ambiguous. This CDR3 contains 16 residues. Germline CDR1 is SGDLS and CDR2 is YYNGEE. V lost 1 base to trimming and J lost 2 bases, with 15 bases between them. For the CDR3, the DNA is TGTGCCAGCAGCGTACTTGGGCTCAGTTCACAAGAGACCCAGTACTTC. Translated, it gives CASSVLGLSSQETQYF.

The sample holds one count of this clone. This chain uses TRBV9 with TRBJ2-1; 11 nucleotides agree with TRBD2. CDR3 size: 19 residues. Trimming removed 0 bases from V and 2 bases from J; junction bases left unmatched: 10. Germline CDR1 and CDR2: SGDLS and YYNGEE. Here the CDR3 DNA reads TGTGCCAGCAGCGTAGAAAAAAACCTAGCGGGAGGTCCCTACAATGAGCAGTTCTTC. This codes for CASSVEKNLAGGPYNEQFF. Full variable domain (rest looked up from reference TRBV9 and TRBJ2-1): DSGVTQTPKHLITATGQRVTLRCSPRSGDLSVYWYQQSLDQGLQFLIQYYNGEERAKGNILERFSAQQFPDLHSELNLSSLELGDSALYFCASSVEKNLAGGPYNEQFFGPGTRLTVL.

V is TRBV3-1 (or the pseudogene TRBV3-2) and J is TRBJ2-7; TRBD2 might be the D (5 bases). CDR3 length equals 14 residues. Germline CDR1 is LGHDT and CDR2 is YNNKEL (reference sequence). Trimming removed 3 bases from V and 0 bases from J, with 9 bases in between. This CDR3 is CASSQRRSSYEQYF. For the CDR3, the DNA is TGTGCCAGCAGCCAGAGGAGGAGCTCCTACGAGCAGTACTTC.

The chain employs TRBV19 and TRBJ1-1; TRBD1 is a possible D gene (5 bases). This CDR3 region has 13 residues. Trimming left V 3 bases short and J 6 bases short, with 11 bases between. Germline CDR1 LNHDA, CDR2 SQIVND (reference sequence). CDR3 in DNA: TGTGCCAGTAGTATTGCCAGGGTCGCTGAAGCTTTCTTT. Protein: CASSIARVAEAFF.

The CDR3 nucleotides are TGTGCCAGCAGCTATAGACAGGGATACACTGAAGCTTTCTTT. It specifies CASSYRQGYTEAFF. V gene TRBV7-2 combines with J gene TRBJ1-1; 7 bases line up with TRBD1. The CDR3 is 14 amino acids. The germline CDR1 and CDR2 sequences are SGHTA and FQGNSA. Trimming took 4 bases from V and 3 from J; bases not matched to a gene: 5.

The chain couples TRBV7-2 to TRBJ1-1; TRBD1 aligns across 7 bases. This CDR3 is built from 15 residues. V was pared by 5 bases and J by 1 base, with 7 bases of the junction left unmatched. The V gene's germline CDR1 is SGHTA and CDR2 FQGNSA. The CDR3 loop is CASSRQGVGNTEAFF. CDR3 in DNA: TGTGCCAGCAGCCGTCAGGGGGTCGGGAACACTGAAGCTTTCTTT.